This T cell receptor (beta chain) was found in a study of cytomegalovirus exposure and HLA in healthy donors. Method: immunoSEQ multiplex PCR; TCRdb's copy keeps in-frame clones and lacks some. The sample yields about 79,000 clones, more than 85% seen once. As regards this clone: Its specificity is unknown.

Study-wide findings and caveats: 150 or so TCR beta chains were listed as cytomegalovirus-associated.

The sequence derives from a woman aged 25 to 39 in good health and CMV-seronegative. The sample taken for sequencing was PBMCs.

CDR3 loop: CASTYTGYLVSGANVLTF. In nucleotides, the CDR3 is TGTGCCAGTACCTACACAGGTTACCTTGTTTCTGGGGCCAACGTCCTGACTTTC. The chain recombines TRBV19 with TRBJ2-6; weak D call: TRBD1 (5 bases). Germline-derived CDR1 and CDR2 are LNHDA and SQIVND (reference sequence). The V end was cut by 7 bases, the J end by 1 base, with 20 bases between. The CDR3 has 18 residues.